Listed below are T cell receptor beta chains from one sample, sequenced in a study of OX40 agonist ivuxolimab in advanced cancers. This table comes from immunoSEQ multiplex PCR, and its TCRdb copy is limited to in-frame clones, with some not included. The data show 70,000 to 95,000 clones, roughly 88% seen once. The sample in question was CD4+ or CD8+ T cells sorted from blood, obtained in a trial of the OX40 agonist ivuxolimab. The origin of the receptors is an adult with an advanced solid tumor such as melanoma, head and neck, liver or kidney cancer. The CDR3 runs from the conserved cysteine through the conserved F or W. The D gene is left open where the match is weak. Clone size appears in some rows only: once, few, many, or a class for an expanded clone.

V	D	J	size	CDR3	DNA
TRBV4-1	-	TRBJ1-4	-	CASSHPGGKLFF	TGCGCCAGCAGCCATCCGGGGGGAAAACTGTTTTTT
TRBV19	-	TRBJ2-1	few	CASSVTGVKYNEQFF	TGTGCCAGTAGTGTCACGGGAGTCAAGTACAATGAGCAGTTCTTC
TRBV5-4	-	TRBJ2-2	-	CASSLFSETRTGELFF	TGTGCCAGCAGCTTGTTTTCAGAGACGCGTACCGGGGAGCTGTTTTTT
TRBV14	-	TRBJ2-1	-	CASSRRGQGVMNEQFF	TGTGCCAGCAGCCGACGGGGGCAGGGAGTGATGAATGAGCAGTTCTTC
TRBV4-1	-	TRBJ2-2	-	CASSQDNGSGELFF	TGCGCCAGCAGCCAAGATAACGGATCCGGGGAGCTGTTTTTT
TRBV4-1	-	TRBJ2-7	-	CASSQDTAGLPYEQYF	TGCGCCAGCAGCCAAGATACAGCGGGTTTACCCTACGAGCAGTACTTC
TRBV7-6	TRBD2	TRBJ2-5	once	CASSLAQFAGVAGDQETQYF	TGTGCCAGCAGCTTAGCGCAGTTCGCGGGAGTTGCGGGGGACCAAGAGACCCAGTACTTC
TRBV19	TRBD2	TRBJ2-1	-	CASSLRLAGGSRNEQFF	TGTGCCAGTAGTCTACGACTAGCGGGAGGGTCACGCAATGAGCAGTTCTTC
TRBV27	-	TRBJ1-1	-	CASSLSWGNTEAFF	TGTGCCAGCAGTTTATCGTGGGGGAACACTGAAGCTTTCTTT
TRBV19	-	TRBJ2-7	once	CASSMRGAYEQYF	TGTGCCAGTAGTATGCGAGGGGCCTACGAGCAGTACTTC
TRBV7-2	-	TRBJ1-5	-	CASSLENQPQHF	TGTGCCAGCAGCTTAGAAAATCAGCCCCAGCATTTT
TRBV6-1	-	TRBJ2-1	-	CASSDGAEQFF	TGTGCCAGCAGTGACGGTGCTGAGCAGTTCTTC
TRBV9	-	TRBJ2-5	-	CASSVDGSRETQYF	TGTGCCAGCAGCGTAGATGGAAGCAGGGAGACCCAGTACTTC
TRBV7-2	-	TRBJ2-1	-	CASSDSQSSYNEQFF	TGTGCCAGCAGCGACTCCCAGAGCTCCTACAATGAGCAGTTCTTC
TRBV12-5	-	TRBJ2-2	-	CASGPLGGELFF	TGTGCTAGTGGCCCCCTGGGCGGGGAGCTGTTTTTT
TRBV18	-	TRBJ2-7	-	CASSPPEGIGEQYF	TGTGCCAGCTCACCACCGGAGGGGATCGGAGAGCAGTACTTC
TRBV5-4	-	TRBJ1-2	once	CASSLLGYGYTF	TGTGCCAGCAGCTTATTGGGCTATGGCTACACCTTC
TRBV9	-	TRBJ2-5	-	CASSVPGRETQYF	TGTGCCAGCAGCGTACCCGGTCGGGAGACCCAGTACTTC
TRBV4-2	-	TRBJ1-4	once	CASSHLPLGEKLFF	TGTGCCAGCAGCCATCTTCCACTAGGTGAAAAACTGTTTTTT
TRBV7-2	TRBD2	TRBJ2-5	-	CASSLSGSGSWETQYF	TGTGCCAGCAGCTTATCGGGTAGCGGGAGTTGGGAGACCCAGTACTTC
TRBV7-9	-	TRBJ2-5	few	CASSFSDTVYETQYF	TGTGCCAGCAGCTTTTCGGACACAGTTTACGAGACCCAGTACTTC
TRBV10-2	-	TRBJ1-2	-	CASSGSMTYGYTF	TGCGCCAGCAGTGGGTCCATGACCTATGGCTACACCTTC
TRBV10-3	TRBD1	TRBJ2-7	-	CAISGDRDYYEQYF	TGTGCCATCAGTGGGGACAGGGACTACTACGAGCAGTACTTC
TRBV4-3	-	TRBJ1-1	-	CASSQDPESEAFF	TGCGCCAGCAGCCAAGATCCGGAGTCTGAAGCTTTCTTT
TRBV4-1	-	TRBJ2-2	-	CASSQLAENTGELFF	TGCGCCAGCAGCCAGCTGGCAGAAAACACCGGGGAGCTGTTTTTT
TRBV7-8	-	TRBJ1-1	-	CASSFASQTGVTEAFF	TGTGCCAGCAGCTTCGCCTCCCAGACAGGCGTCACTGAAGCTTTCTTT
TRBV16	TRBD1	TRBJ1-2	-	CASIRDRPYGYTF	TGTGCCAGCATCAGGGACAGGCCCTATGGCTACACCTTC
TRBV28	-	TRBJ2-7	-	CASSPRLAEQYF	TGTGCCAGCAGTCCTCGGCTGGCCGAGCAGTACTTC